The T cell receptor beta chain described here comes from a study of CD8 T cells in ankylosing spondylitis. Germline V gene lookup returns CDR1 SGHRS and CDR2 YFSETQ. The CDR3 runs 17 residues. Trimming at V came to 0 bases and at J to 7 bases, leaving 13 bases not matched to a gene. On this clonotype: The antigen is not known.

Study-wide results and caveats: Previous work reported some of these motif variants in the synovial fluid and blood of reactive arthritis. Reports say disease-linked clones showed up significantly more in matched ankylosing spondylitis synovial fluid. Made up of fewer than 10 highly homologous variants, a TCR beta motif appeared characteristic of ankylosing spondylitis blood.

Each TCR beta library was made by quantitative 5'-RACE that incorporated molecular barcodes. TCRdb independently ran MiXCR on the 5' RACE reads; one entry per CDR3 protein. The sample has under 850,000 distinct CDR3 sequences; roughly 19% are singletons. This clonotype originated in a male donor with ankylosing spondylitis. Sequenced: blood, either unsorted or a sorted T cell fraction (not recorded which). The chain employs TRBV5-1 and TRBJ2-1; 7 bases line up with TRBD2. The CDR3 reads CASSLGAGRVRENEQFF. The CDR3 DNA sequence: TGCGCCAGCAGCTTGGGAGCGGGGAGGGTGCGGGAGAATGAGCAGTTCTTC.